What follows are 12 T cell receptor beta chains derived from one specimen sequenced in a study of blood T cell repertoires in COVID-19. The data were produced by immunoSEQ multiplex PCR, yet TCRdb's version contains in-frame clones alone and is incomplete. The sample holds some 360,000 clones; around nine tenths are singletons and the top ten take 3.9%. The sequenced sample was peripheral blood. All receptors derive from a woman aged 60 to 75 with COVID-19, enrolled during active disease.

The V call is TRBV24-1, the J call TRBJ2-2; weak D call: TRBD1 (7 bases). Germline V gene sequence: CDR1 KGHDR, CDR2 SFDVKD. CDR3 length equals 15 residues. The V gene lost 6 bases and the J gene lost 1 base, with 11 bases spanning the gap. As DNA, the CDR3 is TGTGCCACCAGTCGCCAGGGGGGGAACACCGGGGAGCTGTTTTTT. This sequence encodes CATSRQGGNTGELFF.

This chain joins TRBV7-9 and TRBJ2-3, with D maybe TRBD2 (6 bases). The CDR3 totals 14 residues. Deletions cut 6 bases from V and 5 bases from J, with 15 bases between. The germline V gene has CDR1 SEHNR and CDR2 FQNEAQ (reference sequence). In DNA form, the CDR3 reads TGTGCCAGCAGACCCCTAGCGCCGAGAGATACGCAGTATTTT. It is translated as CASRPLAPRDTQYF.

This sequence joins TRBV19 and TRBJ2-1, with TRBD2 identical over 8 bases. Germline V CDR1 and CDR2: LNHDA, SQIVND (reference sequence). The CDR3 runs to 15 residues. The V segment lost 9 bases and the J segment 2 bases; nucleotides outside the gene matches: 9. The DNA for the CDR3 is TGTGCCAGCCTCGGGGGGGCCTACCCCTACAATGAGCAGTTCTTC. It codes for CASLGGAYPYNEQFF.

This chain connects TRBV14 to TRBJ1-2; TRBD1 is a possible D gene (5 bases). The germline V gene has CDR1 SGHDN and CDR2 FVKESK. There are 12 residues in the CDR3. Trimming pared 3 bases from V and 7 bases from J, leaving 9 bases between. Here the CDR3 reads CASSHRDGGYTF. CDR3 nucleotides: TGTGCCAGCAGCCACAGGGATGGTGGCTACACCTTC.

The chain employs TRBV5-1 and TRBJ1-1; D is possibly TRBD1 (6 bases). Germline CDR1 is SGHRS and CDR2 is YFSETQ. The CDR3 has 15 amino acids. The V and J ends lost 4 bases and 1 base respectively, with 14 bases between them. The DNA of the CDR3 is TGCGCCAGCAGCCCCGGCAGAGGGGGGAACACTGAAGCTTTCTTT. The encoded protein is CASSPGRGGNTEAFF. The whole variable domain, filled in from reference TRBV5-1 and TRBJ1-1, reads KAGVTQTPRYLIKTRGQQVTLSCSPISGHRSVSWYQQTPGQGLQFLFEYFSETQRNKGNFPGRFSGRQFSNSRSEMNVSTLELGDSALYLCASSPGRGGNTEAFFGQGTRLTVV.

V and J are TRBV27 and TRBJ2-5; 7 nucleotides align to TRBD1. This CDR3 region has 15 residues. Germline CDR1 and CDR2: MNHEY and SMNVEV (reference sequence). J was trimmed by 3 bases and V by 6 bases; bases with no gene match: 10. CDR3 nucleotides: TGTGCCAGCAGGGGCTCCGGGACAGCTAAAGAGACCCAGTACTTC. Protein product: CASRGSGTAKETQYF.

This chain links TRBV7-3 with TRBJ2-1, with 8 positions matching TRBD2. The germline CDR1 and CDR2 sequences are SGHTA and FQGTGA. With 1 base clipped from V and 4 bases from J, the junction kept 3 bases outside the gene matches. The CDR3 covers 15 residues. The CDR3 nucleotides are TGTGCCAGCAGCTTAAATAGCGGGGAATACAATGAGCAGTTCTTC. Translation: CASSLNSGEYNEQFF.

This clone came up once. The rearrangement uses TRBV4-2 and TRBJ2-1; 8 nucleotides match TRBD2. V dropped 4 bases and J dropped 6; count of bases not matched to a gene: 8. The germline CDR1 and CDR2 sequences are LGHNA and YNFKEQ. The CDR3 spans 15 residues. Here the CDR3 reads CASSPSGGRFNEQFF. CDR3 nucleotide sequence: TGTGCCAGCAGCCCGAGCGGGGGCAGATTCAATGAGCAGTTCTTC.

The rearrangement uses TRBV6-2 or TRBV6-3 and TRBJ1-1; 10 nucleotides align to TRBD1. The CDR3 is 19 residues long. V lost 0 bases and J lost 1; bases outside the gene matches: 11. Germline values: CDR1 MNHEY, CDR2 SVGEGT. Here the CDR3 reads CASSYSMRRQGAPNTEAFF. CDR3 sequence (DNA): TGTGCCAGCAGTTACTCGATGAGGCGACAGGGGGCACCGAACACTGAAGCTTTCTTT.

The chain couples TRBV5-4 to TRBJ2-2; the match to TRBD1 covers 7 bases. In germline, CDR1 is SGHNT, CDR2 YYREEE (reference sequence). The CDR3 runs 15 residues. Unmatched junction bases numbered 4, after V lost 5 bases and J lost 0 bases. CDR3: CASSGGQSNTGELFF. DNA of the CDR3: TGTGCCAGCAGTGGGGGACAGTCGAACACCGGGGAGCTGTTTTTT. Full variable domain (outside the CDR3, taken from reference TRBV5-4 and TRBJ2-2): ETGVTQSPTHLIKTRGQQVTLRCSSQSGHNTVSWYQQALGQGPQFIFQYYREEENGRGNFPPRFSGLQFPNYSSELNVNALELDDSALYLCASSGGQSNTGELFFGEGSRLTVL.

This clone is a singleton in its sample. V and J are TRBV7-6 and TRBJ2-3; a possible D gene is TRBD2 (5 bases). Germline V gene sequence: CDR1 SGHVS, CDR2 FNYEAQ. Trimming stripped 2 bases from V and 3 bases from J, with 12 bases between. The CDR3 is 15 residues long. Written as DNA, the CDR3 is TGTGCCAGCAGCTTACGGCTAGCTAAGACAGATACGCAGTATTTT. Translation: CASSLRLAKTDTQYF.

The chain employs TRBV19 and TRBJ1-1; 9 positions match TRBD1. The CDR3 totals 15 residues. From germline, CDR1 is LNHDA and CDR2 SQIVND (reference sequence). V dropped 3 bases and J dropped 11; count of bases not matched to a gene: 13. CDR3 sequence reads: CASSIPGQGRISAFF. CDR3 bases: TGTGCCAGTAGTATCCCCGGACAGGGGAGGATTTCGGCTTTCTTT.